This TCR beta chain comes out of a study of blood T cells in healthy people across ages. Study-wide points: Donor CMV infection status was unknown, possibly confounding age-related changes in expanded clonotypes. The study found more naive CD4+ cells and higher diversity in long-lived than aged donors.

About this clonotype itself: Its antigen remains unidentified. This may stem from a read error, because a much larger clone lies one nucleotide away.

Germline CDR1 reads DFQATT; CDR2 reads SNEGSKA (reference sequence). The trim removed 6 bases at V and 7 bases at J, leaving 10 bases unmatched. The CDR3 runs to 15 residues. PCR was performed a second time for about 7 to 11 cycles using a sample-barcoded 5' primer and a J-beta primer mix. A template-switch adaptor that had 12 random nucleotides put a tag on each cDNA molecule. Using its own MiXCR run on the 5' RACE reads, TCRdb lists one record per CDR3 protein. The sample lists 650,000 to 700,000 distinct CDR3 sequences; roughly 30% were seen once. The total RNA that was extracted per sample amounted to at least 5 micrograms.

The chain combines TRBV20-1 with TRBJ2-7; 15 positions agree with TRBD2. The clonotype originates from a woman of 80 years or more in good health. The specimen sequenced was blood. The CDR3 here is CSAISGTSGGNEQYF. The CDR3 DNA reads TGCAGTGCGATTTCCGGGACTAGCGGGGGGAATGAGCAGTACTTC.